A single TCR beta chain is shown here with its context. Its matching antigen is unknown. These data are taken from a study of vaccination and CD4 T cells after COVID-19. This CDR3 comprises 16 residues. Per germline, CDR1 MDHEN and CDR2 SYDVKM. J gave up 1 base and V 8 bases, and 14 bases lay outside the gene matches. The Oncomine TCR Beta short-read assay generated sequence data from the DNA of cultured CD4+ T cells. TCRdb fed the PCR reads into MiXCR, producing one record per CDR3 protein. The sample shows under 20,000 distinct CDR3 sequences, roughly 70% of them seen only once. Findings of the study overall: Researchers report that 304 of 307 vaccine-specific clones in convalescent patients proved spike mono-reactive.

Described treatment: approximately nine-day PBMC culture with coronavirus spike peptide pools or control peptides (ViraFEST assay). The chain joins TRBV28 to TRBJ2-7; TRBD2 matches 7 bases. The sequenced sample consisted of CD4+ T cells from blood, cultured in vitro. The clonotype originates from a human donor who had recovered from COVID-19. The CDR3 nucleotides are TGTGCCAGCCAACCGGGACTACCCGATTTTTCCTACGAGCAGTACTTC. Translated: CASQPGLPDFSYEQYF.